These T cell receptor beta chains were read from a single sample in a study of OX40 agonist ivuxolimab in advanced cancers. This table comes from immunoSEQ multiplex PCR, and its TCRdb copy is limited to in-frame clones, with some not included. The table has 100,000 to 150,000 clones, under 95% seen once; the top ten hold under 1.3%. Here the sequenced sample was CD4+ or CD8+ T cells sorted from blood, taken in a trial of the OX40 agonist ivuxolimab. The source is an adult with an advanced solid tumor such as melanoma, head and neck, liver or kidney cancer. The conserved cysteine and the conserved F or W are not part of the CDR3 here.

TRBV11-1	TRBJ2-7	ASSPSGRADEQY
TRBV10-3	TRBJ2-7	AIRKTGGSYEQY
TRBV7-3	TRBJ1-1	ASSFTPGDTEAF
TRBV6-1	TRBJ1-2	ASSSGTGNYGYT
TRBV6-1	TRBJ1-1	ASIDVQGMKAF
TRBV9	TRBJ2-3	ASSSRDRVADTQY
TRBV29-1	TRBJ2-5	SVDSWGLQETQY
TRBV4-3	TRBJ2-1	ASSPSYNEQF
TRBV11-3	TRBJ2-1	ASSLFPSQNEQF
TRBV5-1	TRBJ1-2	ASSLAPSQVYGYT
TRBV11-2	TRBJ1-1	ASSRTGTGGWDTEAF
TRBV10-1	TRBJ2-3	ASSESRWEKGRGTDTQY
TRBV11-2	TRBJ2-1	ASSLYGGGEQF
TRBV19	TRBJ2-7	ASSIVTGVAYEQY
TRBV5-1	TRBJ1-6	ASSLVVSRYNSPLH
TRBV28	TRBJ2-3	ASSRPGQGIDTQY
TRBV5-1	TRBJ2-2	ASSLNPDREGTGELF
TRBV9	TRBJ2-2	ASSVQWGRGGELF
TRBV7-2	TRBJ2-1	ASSLLLPEQF
TRBV5-1	TRBJ2-7	ASGTGTTSYEQY
TRBV9	TRBJ2-1	ASSVSWYSGSTDEQF
TRBV7-2	TRBJ2-3	ASSLRGFNTDTQY
TRBV5-1	TRBJ1-1	ASSLVGEPIGAF
TRBV7-2	TRBJ1-2	ASSFPTESYAYT
TRBV7-9	TRBJ1-2	ASSLFGGPLGYT
TRBV18	TRBJ2-5	ASSSSPGGQETQY
TRBV7-8	TRBJ2-1	ASSYGTVYNEQF
TRBV4-1	TRBJ1-1	ASSQVPGQGSTEAF
TRBV29-1	TRBJ2-1	SVAMGQSFEQF
TRBV19	TRBJ1-1	ASSIEGRDTEAF
TRBV28	TRBJ2-6	ASSSGQSGANVLT
TRBV9	TRBJ1-3	ASSDPRQGSSGNTIY
TRBV28	TRBJ1-1	ASNPTGYETEAF
TRBV28	TRBJ2-2	ASSPGTGGSGGELF
TRBV7-2	TRBJ1-2	ASRSPWARAGYGYT
TRBV27	TRBJ2-7	ATGPKEQY
TRBV18	TRBJ1-1	ASSQTGMNTEAF
TRBV7-8	TRBJ2-7	ASSLSYEQY
TRBV6-1	TRBJ1-2	ASSEGYGYT
TRBV6-5	TRBJ2-1	ASRHRDSPYNEQF
TRBV10-3	TRBJ2-5	AISELGGGIPSTQY
TRBV5-8	TRBJ2-1	ASSSRSYNEQF
TRBV21-1	TRBJ2-3	ASSKAPPWLAGVTDTQY
TRBV6-5	TRBJ1-4	ASSRPGQGLEKLF
TRBV27	TRBJ2-3	ASRRGLGRGEDTDTQY
TRBV11-2	TRBJ1-2	ASSLESLSYGYT
TRBV2	TRBJ1-5	ASRYRATSNQPQH
TRBV5-5	TRBJ1-2	ASSWTGAASGYT
TRBV5-1	TRBJ1-6	ASSSLTPSGYAPLH
TRBV6-5	TRBJ1-1	ASSPTGERGAF